The clone carrying this TCR beta chain was detected only a few times. What it binds is not known. TCRbeta library construction was performed incorporating unique molecular identifiers. MiXCR, applied by TCRdb to the PCR reads, yields one record per CDR3 protein. The sample shows 300,000 to 350,000 distinct CDR3 sequences, around 15% of them seen only once. This entry is derived from a study of T-cell reconstitution after alpha-beta-depleted transplantation in children. Study conclusions and caveats: TCRbeta diversity was high at day 60 in some patients (a result of surviving recipient T cells and thymic progenitors). Several hundred expanded graft clones reportedly gave rise to the alpha-beta T cells present about two months after transplant. Newly produced T cells mostly provided counts and TCRbeta diversity after one year, as hyperexpanded clones declined.

CDR3 length: 18 amino acids. The junction had 8 bases not matched to a gene; V was cut back by 0 bases and J by 0 bases. Germline CDR1 reads DFQATT; CDR2 reads SNEGSKA (reference sequence). Sequenced material: PBMCs, mostly from graft donor cells, taken 360 days after TCRalphabeta/CD19-depleted stem cell transplant. This receptor was taken from a male patient aged 2 to 9 who had a stem cell transplant for acute lymphoblastic leukemia, so the T cells may come from the graft donor. The chain couples TRBV20-1 to TRBJ2-2, with 9 positions matching TRBD2. The CDR3 here is CSARDQGSGSPNTGELFF. CDR3 DNA sequence: TGCAGTGCTAGAGATCAGGGTAGCGGGAGCCCGAACACCGGGGAGCTGTTTTTT.